These T cell receptor beta chains were read from a single sample in a study of shared clonotypes between healthy human individuals. Data came from immunoSEQ multiplex PCR; TCRdb stores just in-frame clones and leaves some out. The sample shows 2,100,000 or so clones, roughly 95% of them seen only once. Sequences were obtained from naive CD4+ T cells sorted from blood. These receptors all come from a man aged 18 to 30 in good health. CDR3s include the opening cysteine and the closing phenylalanine or tryptophan. The order of the fields is J gene, clone size, V gene, D gene, CDR3 DNA, CDR3 protein. D genes are given only for firm matches. A clone size is listed for some rows: how often the clone was seen (once, few, many), or a class if it is expanded.

TRBJ2-5,-,TRBV7-6,-,TGTGCCAGCAGCTTACCCGATGGGACCCAGTACTTC,CASSLPDGTQYF
TRBJ2-3,-,TRBV7-9,-,TGTGCCAGCAGCTTAGCCTACACAGATACGCAGTATTTT,CASSLAYTDTQYF
TRBJ2-1,-,TRBV6-6,TRBD1,TGTGCCAGCAGCCCCTCGGACAGGGCCAATGAGCAGTTCTTC,CASSPSDRANEQFF
TRBJ2-5,-,TRBV28,TRBD1,TGTGCCAGCAGTTCGGACAGGGTAAAGACCCAGTACTTC,CASSSDRVKTQYF
TRBJ1-2,-,TRBV7-9,TRBD1,TGTGCCGGTCAGTGGACAGGGGCCTCCGCCTATGGCTACACCTTC,CAGQWTGASAYGYTF
TRBJ1-1,-,TRBV29-1,-,TGCAGCGTTGAACCCCTTGGGGCGGGGAACACTGAAGCTTTCTTT,CSVEPLGAGNTEAFF
TRBJ1-1,-,TRBV11-2,-,TGTGCCAGCAGCTTAAGAGGACAGCTGAACACTGAAGCTTTCTTT,CASSLRGQLNTEAFF
TRBJ2-1,-,TRBV4-3,TRBD2,TGCGCCAGCAGCCAAGAACTAGCGGTAAACAATGAGCAGTTCTTC,CASSQELAVNNEQFF
TRBJ1-6,-,TRBV6-1,-,TGTGCCAGCAGTGAAGCGAAATACAATTCACCCCTCCACTTT,CASSEAKYNSPLHF
TRBJ2-3,-,TRBV4-1,TRBD2,TGCGCCAGCAGCCAAGTACTAGCGGGGCGACAGCATACGCAGTATTTT,CASSQVLAGRQHTQYF
TRBJ2-5,-,TRBV14,TRBD2,TGTGCCAGCAGCCACCTGACTAGCGGACAAGAGACCCAGTACTTC,CASSHLTSGQETQYF
TRBJ1-2,-,TRBV10-3,-,TGTGCCATCAGCGATCAGGTCTGGACCTTC,CAISDQVWTF
TRBJ2-1,-,TRBV30,-,TGTGCCTGGAGCACCGGGACCACCTACAATGAGCAGTTCTTC,CAWSTGTTYNEQFF
TRBJ2-7,-,TRBV7-9,-,TGTGCCAGCAGCTTAGAGGCTAACTACGAGCAGTACTTC,CASSLEANYEQYF
TRBJ2-7,-,TRBV10-3,TRBD2,TGTGCCATCAGCAAAGGACTAGCGGGATCAGAGCAGTACTTC,CAISKGLAGSEQYF
TRBJ2-7,-,TRBV19,-,TGTGCCAGTAGTCCTAACAGGGTCTCCTACGAGCAGTACTTC,CASSPNRVSYEQYF
TRBJ2-5,-,TRBV5-1,-,TGCGCCAGCAGCGGACTTGAGGGAGTGAAGACCCAGTACTTC,CASSGLEGVKTQYF
TRBJ1-5,-,TRBV18,-,TGTGCCAGCTCCCCGACCAGCAATCAGCCCCAGCATTTT,CASSPTSNQPQHF
TRBJ2-7,-,TRBV5-1,TRBD1,TGCGCCAGCAGCTCACAGGGGTTTCAGTACGAGCAGTACTTC,CASSSQGFQYEQYF
TRBJ2-7,-,TRBV10-3,-,TGTGCCATCAGTGAGTCGGGGTACTACGAGCAGTACTTC,CAISESGYYEQYF
TRBJ2-5,-,TRBV9,TRBD1,TGTGCCAGCAGCGTATGGGCAGGGGGCAAAGAGACCCAGTACTTC,CASSVWAGGKETQYF
TRBJ2-5,-,TRBV5-1,TRBD1,TGCGCCAGCAGACAGGGGGAGAAGACCCAAGAGACCCAGTACTTC,CASRQGEKTQETQYF
TRBJ1-3,-,TRBV7-9,TRBD1,TGTGCCAGCAGCTATATGACAGGGGGCCAGCCTGGAAACACCATATATTTT,CASSYMTGGQPGNTIYF
TRBJ1-1,-,TRBV2,-,TGTGCCAGCAAATCGAACTATGGCACTGAAGCTTTCTTT,CASKSNYGTEAFF
TRBJ2-1,-,TRBV7-9,-,TGTGCCAGCAGCTTAGGCCAGGGGGGCCACAATGAGCAGTTCTTC,CASSLGQGGHNEQFF
TRBJ1-2,-,TRBV28,-,TGTGCCAGCACCCTAAAGACTAACTATGGCTACACCTTC,CASTLKTNYGYTF
TRBJ2-1,-,TRBV13,TRBD2,TGTGCCAGCAGCTCCGGACTAGCGGGGAGCTCCTACAATGAGCAGTTCTTC,CASSSGLAGSSYNEQFF
TRBJ2-1,-,TRBV5-1,-,TGCGCCAGCAGCTTGGACCAAGGGGGGCACAATGAGCAGTTCTTC,CASSLDQGGHNEQFF
TRBJ2-1,-,TRBV15,-,TGTGCCACCATGTCAGGGGGGACCCTCTCCTACAATGAGCAGTTCTTC,CATMSGGTLSYNEQFF
TRBJ2-7,-,TRBV18,-,TGTGCCAGCTCACCACCGTCGTTGTACGAGCAGTACTTC,CASSPPSLYEQYF
TRBJ2-7,-,TRBV5-1,-,TGCGCCAGCAGTCTGGGGGGAGAGGGAGCCTACGAGCAGTACTTC,CASSLGGEGAYEQYF
TRBJ2-7,-,TRBV5-1,TRBD1,TGCGCCAGCAGCATCAATTCTGACAGGGGGAGTAGCGAGCAGTACTTC,CASSINSDRGSSEQYF
TRBJ1-1,-,TRBV5-4,-,TGTGCCAGCAGCTCCGGGGGTAGTAGGGGAGAGACTGAAGCTTTCTTT,CASSSGGSRGETEAFF
TRBJ1-1,-,TRBV7-2,TRBD1,TGTGCCAGCAGCTCCGGACAGGGGTATGGTGAAGCTTTCTTT,CASSSGQGYGEAFF
TRBJ2-3,-,TRBV4-3,-,TGCGCCAGCAGCCAAGCCCCTCGTGCAGATACGCAGTATTTT,CASSQAPRADTQYF
TRBJ1-3,-,TRBV19,-,TGTGCCAGTAGTGAGGGCTCTGGAAACACCATATATTTT,CASSEGSGNTIYF
TRBJ1-1,-,TRBV7-9,-,TGTGCCAGCAGCACCCGAGGGAACACTGAAGCTTTCTTT,CASSTRGNTEAFF
TRBJ2-2,-,TRBV29-1,-,TGCAGCGTTGAACCCAGGGGCAGCGGGGAGCTGTTTTTT,CSVEPRGSGELFF
TRBJ2-7,-,TRBV7-3,-,TGTGCCAGCAGCCCCCAGGCCGGGCACCTCTACGAGCAGTACTTC,CASSPQAGHLYEQYF
TRBJ1-1,once,TRBV2,TRBD1,TGTGCCAGCAGTGAAGTATTCGAGGGGGCGATTTTTGAGACTGAAGCTTTCTTT,CASSEVFEGAIFETEAFF
TRBJ1-2,-,TRBV5-1,-,TGCGCCAGCAGCTTGGACAATTCTGGCTACACCTTC,CASSLDNSGYTF
TRBJ1-3,-,TRBV14,-,TGTGCCAGCAGCCAGCAACAGATCTCTGGAAACACCATATATTTT,CASSQQQISGNTIYF
TRBJ1-1,once,TRBV20-1,-,TGCAGTGCTATCGGAGGAATTGAAGCTTTCTTT,CSAIGGIEAFF
TRBJ2-5,-,TRBV5-1,TRBD2,TGCGCCAGCAGCTTGGCGCGACTAGCGGGACTCGGCCAAGAGACCCAGTACTTC,CASSLARLAGLGQETQYF
TRBJ2-7,once,TRBV6-6,TRBD2,TGTGCCAGCACCGACCGGGCTAGCGGGAGGGCGTACGAGCAGTACTTC,CASTDRASGRAYEQYF